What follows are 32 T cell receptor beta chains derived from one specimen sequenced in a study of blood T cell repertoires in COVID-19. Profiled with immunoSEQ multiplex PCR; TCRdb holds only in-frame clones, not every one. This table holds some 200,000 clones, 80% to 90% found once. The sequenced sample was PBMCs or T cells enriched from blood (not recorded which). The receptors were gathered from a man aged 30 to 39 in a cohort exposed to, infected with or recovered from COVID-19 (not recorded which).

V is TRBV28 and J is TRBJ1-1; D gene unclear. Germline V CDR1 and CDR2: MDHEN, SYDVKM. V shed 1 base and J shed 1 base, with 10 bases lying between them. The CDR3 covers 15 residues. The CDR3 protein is CASSLLGAANTEAFF. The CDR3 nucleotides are TGTGCCAGCAGTTTATTGGGAGCTGCGAACACTGAAGCTTTCTTT.

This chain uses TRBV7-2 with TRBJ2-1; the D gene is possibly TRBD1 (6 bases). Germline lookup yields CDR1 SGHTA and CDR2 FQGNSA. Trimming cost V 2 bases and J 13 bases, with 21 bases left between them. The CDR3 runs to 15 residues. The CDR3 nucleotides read TGTGCCAGCAGCTTAATACCATCATCGCAGGGGAACCAGTTCTTC. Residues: CASSLIPSSQGNQFF.

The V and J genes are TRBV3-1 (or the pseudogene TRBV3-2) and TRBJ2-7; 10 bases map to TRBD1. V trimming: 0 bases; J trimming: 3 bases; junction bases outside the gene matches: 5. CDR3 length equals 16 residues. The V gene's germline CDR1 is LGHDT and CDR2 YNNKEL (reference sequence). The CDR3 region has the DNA TGTGCCAGCAGCCAAGAACCCGGGACAGGGGACTACGAGCAGTACTTC. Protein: CASSQEPGTGDYEQYF.

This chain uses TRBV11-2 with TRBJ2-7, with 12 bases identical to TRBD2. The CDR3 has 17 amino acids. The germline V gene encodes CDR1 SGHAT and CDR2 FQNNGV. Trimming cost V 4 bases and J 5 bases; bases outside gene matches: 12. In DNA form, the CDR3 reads TGTGCCAGCAGCTACCTAGCGGGAGGGCCGGGAGTAAACGAGCAGTACTTC. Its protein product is CASSYLAGGPGVNEQYF.

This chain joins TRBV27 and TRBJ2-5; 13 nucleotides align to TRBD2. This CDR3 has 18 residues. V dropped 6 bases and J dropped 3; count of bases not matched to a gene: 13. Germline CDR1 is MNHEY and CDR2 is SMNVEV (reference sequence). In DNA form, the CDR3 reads TGTGCCAGCAGCCGAGCTCCCCCAGGACTAGCGGGAGAAGAGACCCAGTACTTC. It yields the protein CASSRAPPGLAGEETQYF.

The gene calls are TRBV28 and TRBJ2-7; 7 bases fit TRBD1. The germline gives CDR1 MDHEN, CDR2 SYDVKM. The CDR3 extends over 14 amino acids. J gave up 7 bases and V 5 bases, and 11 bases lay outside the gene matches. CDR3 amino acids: CASSPTGTISEQYF. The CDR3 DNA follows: TGTGCCAGCAGTCCGACAGGGACGATCAGTGAGCAGTACTTC.

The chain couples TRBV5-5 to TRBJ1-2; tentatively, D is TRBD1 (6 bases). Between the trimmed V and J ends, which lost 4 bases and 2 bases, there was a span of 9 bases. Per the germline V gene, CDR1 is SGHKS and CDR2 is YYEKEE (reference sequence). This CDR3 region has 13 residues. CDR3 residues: CASSKTGNYGYTF. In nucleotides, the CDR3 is TGTGCCAGCAGCAAAACAGGGAACTATGGCTACACCTTC. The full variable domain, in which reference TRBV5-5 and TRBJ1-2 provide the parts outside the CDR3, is DAGVTQSPTHLIKTRGQQVTLRCSPISGHKSVSWYQQVLGQGPQFIFQYYEKEERGRGNFPDRFSARQFPNYSSELNVNALLLGDSALYLCASSKTGNYGYTFGSGTRLTVV.

The CDR3 nucleotides read TGTGCCAGCAGTCCTTCCTCCGGGGACTGGGATCAGCCCCAGCATTTT. It codes for CASSPSSGDWDQPQHF. V usage is TRBV27 and J usage is TRBJ1-5; possible D gene TRBD1, 5 bases. The germline V gene encodes CDR1 MNHEY and CDR2 SMNVEV (reference sequence). V lost 5 bases and J lost 5, with 19 bases in between. The CDR3 extends over 16 amino acids.

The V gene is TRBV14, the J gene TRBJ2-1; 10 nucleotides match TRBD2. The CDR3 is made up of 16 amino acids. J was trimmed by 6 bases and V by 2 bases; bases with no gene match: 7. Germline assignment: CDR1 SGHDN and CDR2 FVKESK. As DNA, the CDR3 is TGTGCCAGCAGCCAAAGGGTGTTAGCGGGAGGCAATGAGCAGTTCTTC. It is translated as CASSQRVLAGGNEQFF.

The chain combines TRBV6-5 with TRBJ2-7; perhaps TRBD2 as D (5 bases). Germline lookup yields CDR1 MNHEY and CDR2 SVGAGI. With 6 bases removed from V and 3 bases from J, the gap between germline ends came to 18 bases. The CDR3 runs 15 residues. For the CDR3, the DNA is TGTGCCAGCAGCTCGGACTCGGCCCTCCTCTACGAGCAGTACTTC. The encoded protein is CASSSDSALLYEQYF.

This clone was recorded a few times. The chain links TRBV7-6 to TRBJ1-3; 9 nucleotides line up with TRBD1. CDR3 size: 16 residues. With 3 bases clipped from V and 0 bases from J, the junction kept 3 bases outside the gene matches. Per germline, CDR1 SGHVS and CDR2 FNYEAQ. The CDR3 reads CASSLGTGLSGNTIYF. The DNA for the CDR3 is TGTGCCAGCAGCTTGGGGACAGGGCTCTCTGGAAACACCATATATTTT.

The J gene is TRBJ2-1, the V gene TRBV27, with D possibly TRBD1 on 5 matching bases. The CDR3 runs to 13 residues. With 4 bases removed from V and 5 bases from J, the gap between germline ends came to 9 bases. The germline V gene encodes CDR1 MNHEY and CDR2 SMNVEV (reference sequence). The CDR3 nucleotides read TGTGCCAGCAGTTACCAGACAGACAATGAGCAGTTCTTC. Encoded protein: CASSYQTDNEQFF.

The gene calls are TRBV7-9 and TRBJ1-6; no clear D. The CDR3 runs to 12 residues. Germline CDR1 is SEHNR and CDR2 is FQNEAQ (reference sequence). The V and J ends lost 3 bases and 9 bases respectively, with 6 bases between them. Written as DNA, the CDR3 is TGTGCCAGCAGCTTCGATAGTTCACCCCTCCACTTT. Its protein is CASSFDSSPLHF. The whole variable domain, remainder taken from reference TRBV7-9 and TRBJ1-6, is DTGVSQNPRHKITKRGQNVTFRCDPISEHNRLYWYRQTLGQGPEFLTYFQNEAQLEKSRLLSDRFSAERPKGSFSTLEIQRTEQGDSAMYLCASSFDSSPLHFGNGTRLTVT.

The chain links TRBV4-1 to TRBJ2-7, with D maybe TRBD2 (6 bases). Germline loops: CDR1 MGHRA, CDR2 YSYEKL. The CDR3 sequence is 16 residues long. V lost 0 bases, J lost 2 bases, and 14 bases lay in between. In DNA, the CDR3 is TGCGCCAGCAGCCAAGATTCAGGAGGAGGGACCTACGAGCAGTACTTC. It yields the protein CASSQDSGGGTYEQYF.

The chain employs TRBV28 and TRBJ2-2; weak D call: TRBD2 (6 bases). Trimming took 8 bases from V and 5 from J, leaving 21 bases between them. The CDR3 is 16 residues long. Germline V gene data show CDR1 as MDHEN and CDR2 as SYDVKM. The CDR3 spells CASQTRGGVRTGELFF. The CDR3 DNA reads TGTGCCAGCCAAACCCGCGGCGGGGTCAGGACCGGGGAGCTGTTTTTT. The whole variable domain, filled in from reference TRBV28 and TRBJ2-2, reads DVKVTQSSRYLVKRTGEKVFLECVQDMDHENMFWYRQDPGLGLRLIYFSYDVKMKEKGDIPEGYSVSREKKERFSLILESASTNQTSMYLCASQTRGGVRTGELFFGEGSRLTVL.

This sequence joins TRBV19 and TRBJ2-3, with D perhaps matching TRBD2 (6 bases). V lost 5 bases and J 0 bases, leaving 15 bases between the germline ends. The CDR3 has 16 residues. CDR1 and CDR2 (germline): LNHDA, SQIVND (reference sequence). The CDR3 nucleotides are TGTGCCAGTAGTCCTGGAAGACTAGTTAGCACAGATACGCAGTATTTT. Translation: CASSPGRLVSTDTQYF. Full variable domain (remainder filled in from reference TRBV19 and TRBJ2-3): DGGITQSPKYLFRKEGQNVTLSCEQNLNHDAMYWYRQDPGQGLRLIYYSQIVNDFQKGDIAEGYSVSREKKESFPLTVTSAQKNPTAFYLCASSPGRLVSTDTQYFGPGTRLTVL.

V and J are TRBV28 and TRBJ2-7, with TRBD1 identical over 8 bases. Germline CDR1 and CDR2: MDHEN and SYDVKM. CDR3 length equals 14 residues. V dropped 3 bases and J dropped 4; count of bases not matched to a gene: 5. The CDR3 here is CASSFTGGRYEQYF. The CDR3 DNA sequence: TGTGCCAGCAGTTTCACAGGGGGGCGATACGAGCAGTACTTC.

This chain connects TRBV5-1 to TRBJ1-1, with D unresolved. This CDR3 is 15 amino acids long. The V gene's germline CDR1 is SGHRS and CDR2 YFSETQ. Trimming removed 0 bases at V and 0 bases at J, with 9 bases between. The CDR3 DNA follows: TGCGCCAGCAGCTTGGCTGTATCTCTGAACACTGAAGCTTTCTTT. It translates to CASSLAVSLNTEAFF.

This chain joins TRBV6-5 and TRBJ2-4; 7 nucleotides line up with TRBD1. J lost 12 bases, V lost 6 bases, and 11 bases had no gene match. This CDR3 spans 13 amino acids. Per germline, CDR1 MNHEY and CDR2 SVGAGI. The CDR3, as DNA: TGTGCCAGCAGCACGACAGGGACGTCGGATCAGTACTTC. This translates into CASSTTGTSDQYF.

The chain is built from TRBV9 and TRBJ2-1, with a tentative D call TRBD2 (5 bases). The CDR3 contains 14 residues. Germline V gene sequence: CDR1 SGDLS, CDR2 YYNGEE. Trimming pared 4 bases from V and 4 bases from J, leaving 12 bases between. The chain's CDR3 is CASSTHTGYNEQFF. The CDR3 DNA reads TGTGCCAGCAGCACCCACACGGGGTACAATGAGCAGTTCTTC. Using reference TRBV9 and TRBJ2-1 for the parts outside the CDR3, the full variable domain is DSGVTQTPKHLITATGQRVTLRCSPRSGDLSVYWYQQSLDQGLQFLIQYYNGEERAKGNILERFSAQQFPDLHSELNLSSLELGDSALYFCASSTHTGYNEQFFGPGTRLTVL.

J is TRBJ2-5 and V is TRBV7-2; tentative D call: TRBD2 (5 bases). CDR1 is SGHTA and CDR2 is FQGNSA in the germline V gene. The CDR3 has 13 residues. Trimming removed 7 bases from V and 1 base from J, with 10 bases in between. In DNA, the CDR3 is TGTGCCAGCACGCGAGGGCTCCAAGAGACCCAGTACTTC. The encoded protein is CASTRGLQETQYF.

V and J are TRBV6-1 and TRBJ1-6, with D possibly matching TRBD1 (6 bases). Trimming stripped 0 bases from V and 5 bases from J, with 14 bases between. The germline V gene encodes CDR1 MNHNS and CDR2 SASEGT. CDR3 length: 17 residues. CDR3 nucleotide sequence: TGTGCCAGCAGTGAAGCGCTGGGGACAACCAATAATTCACCCCTCCACTTT. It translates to CASSEALGTTNNSPLHF.

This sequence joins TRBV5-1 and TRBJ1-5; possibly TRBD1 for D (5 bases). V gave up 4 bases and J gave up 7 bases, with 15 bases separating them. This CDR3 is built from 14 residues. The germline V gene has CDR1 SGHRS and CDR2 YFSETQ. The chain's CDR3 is CASSPGGSEQPQHF. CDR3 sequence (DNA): TGCGCCAGCAGCCCCGGGGGGTCCGAACAGCCCCAGCATTTT. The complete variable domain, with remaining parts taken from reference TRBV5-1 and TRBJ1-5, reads KAGVTQTPRYLIKTRGQQVTLSCSPISGHRSVSWYQQTPGQGLQFLFEYFSETQRNKGNFPGRFSGRQFSNSRSEMNVSTLELGDSALYLCASSPGGSEQPQHFGDGTRLSIL.

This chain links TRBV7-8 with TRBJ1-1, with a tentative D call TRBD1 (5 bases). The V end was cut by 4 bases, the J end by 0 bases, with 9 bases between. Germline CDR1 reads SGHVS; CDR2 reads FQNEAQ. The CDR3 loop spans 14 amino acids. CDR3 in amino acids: CASSSTELNTEAFF. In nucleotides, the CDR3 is TGTGCCAGCAGCTCGACAGAACTGAACACTGAAGCTTTCTTT.

For the CDR3, the DNA is TGTGCCAGCAGCCCGAACGGGGGGCCTGAGCAGTTCTTC. Translated: CASSPNGGPEQFF. V usage is TRBV3-1 (or the pseudogene TRBV3-2) and J usage is TRBJ2-1; tentative D call: TRBD2 (7 bases). This CDR3 has 13 residues. Germline CDR1 reads LGHDT; CDR2 reads YNNKEL (reference sequence). Trimming removed 4 bases at V and 9 bases at J, with 13 bases between.

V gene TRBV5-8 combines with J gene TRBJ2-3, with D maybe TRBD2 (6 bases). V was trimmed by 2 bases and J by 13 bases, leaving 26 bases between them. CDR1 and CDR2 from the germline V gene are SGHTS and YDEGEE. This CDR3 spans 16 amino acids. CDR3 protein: CASSFGGSPPPPLEYF. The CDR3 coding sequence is TGTGCCAGCAGCTTCGGGGGATCCCCTCCGCCCCCACTGGAGTATTTT.

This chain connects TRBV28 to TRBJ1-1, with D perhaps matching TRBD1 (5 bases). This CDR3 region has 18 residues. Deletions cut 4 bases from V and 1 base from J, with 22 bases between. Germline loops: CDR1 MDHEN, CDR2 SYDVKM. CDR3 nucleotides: TGTGCCAGCAGTTCTTCCCGGGACCCCGGGGGGAGGAACACTGAAGCTTTCTTT. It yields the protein CASSSSRDPGGRNTEAFF.

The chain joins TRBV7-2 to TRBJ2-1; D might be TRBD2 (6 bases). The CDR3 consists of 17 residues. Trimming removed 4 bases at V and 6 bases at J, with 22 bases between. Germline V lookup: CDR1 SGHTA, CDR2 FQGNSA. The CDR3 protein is CASSSLGLAGGTNEQFF. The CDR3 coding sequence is TGTGCCAGCAGCTCGTTGGGACTGGCCGGAGGGACCAATGAGCAGTTCTTC.

The CDR3: CASSQTGTGGRGYTF. The CDR3 DNA is TGCGCCAGCAGCCAGACCGGGACAGGGGGTCGGGGCTACACCTTC. V gene TRBV5-1 combines with J gene TRBJ1-2; 11 nucleotides line up with TRBD1. CDR1 and CDR2 from the germline V gene are SGHRS and YFSETQ. The CDR3 runs to 15 residues. The V segment lost 4 bases and the J segment 8 bases; nucleotides outside the gene matches: 10. Drawing the rest from reference TRBV5-1 and TRBJ1-2, the complete variable domain is KAGVTQTPRYLIKTRGQQVTLSCSPISGHRSVSWYQQTPGQGLQFLFEYFSETQRNKGNFPGRFSGRQFSNSRSEMNVSTLELGDSALYLCASSQTGTGGRGYTFGSGTRLTVV.

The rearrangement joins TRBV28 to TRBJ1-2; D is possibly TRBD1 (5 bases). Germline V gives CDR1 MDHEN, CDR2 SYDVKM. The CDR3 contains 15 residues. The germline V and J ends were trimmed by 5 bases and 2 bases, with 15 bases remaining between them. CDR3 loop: CASSPPGIINYGYTF. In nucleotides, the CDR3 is TGTGCCAGCAGTCCACCAGGGATTATAAACTATGGCTACACCTTC.

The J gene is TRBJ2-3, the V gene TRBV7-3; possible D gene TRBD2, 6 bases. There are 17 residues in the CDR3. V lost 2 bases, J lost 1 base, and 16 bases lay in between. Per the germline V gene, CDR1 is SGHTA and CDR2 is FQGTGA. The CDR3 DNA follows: TGTGCCAGCAGCTTACAAGGAGGAGGGAGAGGCACAGATACGCAGTATTTT. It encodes CASSLQGGGRGTDTQYF.

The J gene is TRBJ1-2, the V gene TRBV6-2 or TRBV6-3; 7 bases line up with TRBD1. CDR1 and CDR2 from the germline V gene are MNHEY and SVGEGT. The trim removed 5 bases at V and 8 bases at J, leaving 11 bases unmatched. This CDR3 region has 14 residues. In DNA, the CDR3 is TGTGCCAGCAGTCGGGACAGCCCGAAGTACGGCTACACCTTC. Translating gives CASSRDSPKYGYTF.